This T cell receptor beta chain was captured in a study of low-dose radiotherapy and immunotherapy resistance in tumors. The wider study: On a schedule of every two weeks, intravenous cyclophosphamide at a dose of 200 mg/m2 was delivered one day before each radiation and immunotherapy administration.

This clonotype turned up a few times. The CDR3 extends over 17 amino acids. From germline, CDR1 is DFQATT and CDR2 SNEGSKA (reference sequence). Trimming took 0 bases from V and 0 from J, leaving 15 bases between them. Time point defined: before trial treatment. Priming of first-strand cDNA relied on TRAV- and TRBV-specific primers (covering alpha and beta chains). With a V-primer adapter and a constant-region primer, TCRs were amplified for roughly 18 PCR cycles. In vitro transcription served to amplify the mRNA that had been isolated. TCRdb used MiXCR to reprocess the reads, holding one entry per CDR3 protein. This sample has 85,000 to 95,000 distinct CDR3 sequences, with around 9.2% found just once.

The sequences come from PBMCs, collected before treatment. The clonotype was recovered from a male donor with prostate cancer. The chain employs TRBV20-1 and TRBJ1-3; no firm D call. CDR3 coding DNA: TGCAGTGCTAGAGATGGAGGTAGCACGTACTCTGGAAACACCATATATTTT. Encoded protein: CSARDGGSTYSGNTIYF.